The rows below give T cell receptor beta chains drawn from one sample of a study of T cell repertoires in cytomegalovirus infection. Antigens for these TCRs are unknown. TCRdb ran MiXCR on the reads and lists one entry per CDR3 protein. The sample has around 710,000 distinct CDR3 sequences; approximately 32% are singletons. Sequenced material: cultured CD8+ T cells from PBMCs, taken from culture after CMV antigen stimulation. The receptors originated from a human donor in good health (CMV status not recorded). Some clones in this sample may be carry-over from other donors' samples. Each CDR3 is given with its conserved first and last residue. D genes are given only for firm matches. Size values are once, few and many counts, or a class for expanded clones, and some rows have none.

>once|TRBJ2-2|-|TRBV2
CAKRSNTGELFF
TGTGCCAAACGTTCGAACACCGGGGAGCTGTTTTTT
>-|TRBJ2-2|-|TRBV7-6
CASSLGRAGELFF
TGTGCCAGCAGCCTAGGCAGGGCCGGGGAGCTGTTTTTT
>-|TRBJ2-1|-|TRBV7-9
CASSFPKGDNEQFF
TGTGCCAGCAGCTTCCCGAAAGGAGACAATGAGCAGTTCTTC
>-|TRBJ2-1|-|TRBV7-8
CASSLEVSPYNEQFF
TGTGCCAGCAGCTTAGAGGTCAGCCCCTACAATGAGCAGTTCTTC
>many|TRBJ2-2|-|TRBV28
CASSWAPGELFF
TGTGCCAGCAGTTGGGCCCCCGGGGAGCTGTTTTTT
>few|TRBJ2-2|-|TRBV5-1
CASSLAGTVNTGELFF
TGCGCCAGCAGCTTGGCCGGGACGGTGAACACCGGGGAGCTGTTTTTT
>-|TRBJ2-1|-|TRBV14
CASSQGGSFYNEQFF
TGTGCCAGCAGCCAGGGGGGCAGTTTCTACAATGAGCAGTTCTTC
>-|TRBJ2-3|-|TRBV5-4
CASSFVGGGLDTQYF
TGTGCCAGCAGCTTTGTGGGGGGCGGATTAGATACGCAGTATTTT
>-|TRBJ1-1|-|TRBV6-6
CANSYSKGGGEAFF
TGTGCCAACAGTTACTCGAAGGGGGGCGGTGAAGCTTTCTTT
>many|TRBJ1-2|TRBD1|TRBV9
CASSAYRGPGGYTF
TGTGCCAGCAGCGCCTACAGGGGGCCCGGCGGCTACACCTTC
>-|TRBJ2-7|-|TRBV27
CASSSTPSYEQYF
TGTGCCAGCAGTTCGACACCTTCCTACGAGCAGTACTTC
>-|TRBJ2-3|-|TRBV6-5
CASSSGRLTDTQYF
TGTGCCAGCAGTTCAGGACGGCTCACAGATACGCAGTATTTT
>once|TRBJ1-2|-|TRBV4-1
CASSQVPPIYGYTF
TGCGCCAGCAGCCAAGTTCCCCCGATCTATGGCTACACCTTC
>few|TRBJ2-3|-|TRBV6-2/TRBV6-3
CASSYSRFQGSSTDTQYF
TGTGCCAGCAGTTACTCTCGTTTCCAGGGATCTAGCACAGATACGCAGTATTTT
>-|TRBJ2-7|TRBD1|TRBV4-2
CASSQEGTGWLEQYF
TGTGCCAGCAGCCAAGAAGGGACAGGTTGGCTCGAGCAGTACTTC
>-|TRBJ1-1|-|TRBV2
CAAPPGGTTEAFF
TGTGCCGCCCCCCCCGGGGGTACCACTGAAGCTTTCTTT
>-|TRBJ2-3|-|TRBV11-2
CASTVGASTDTQYF
TGTGCCAGCACGGTTGGAGCTAGCACAGATACGCAGTATTTT
>-|TRBJ1-2|-|TRBV12-3/TRBV12-4
CASSPSGAGYGYTF
TGTGCCAGCAGCCCGTCAGGGGCGGGCTATGGCTACACCTTC
>few|TRBJ2-5|-|TRBV6-5
CASSYSGSLQETQYF
TGTGCCAGCAGTTACTCAGGCAGTCTGCAAGAGACCCAGTACTTC
>-|TRBJ1-1|-|TRBV19
CASSTLGGTEAFF
TGTGCCAGTAGTACCCTGGGGGGCACTGAAGCTTTCTTT
>-|TRBJ2-2|-|TRBV7-4
CASSLEQTSNTEELFF
TGTGCCAGCAGCTTAGAACAAACTAGCAACACCGAGGAGCTGTTTTTT
>few|TRBJ1-3|-|TRBV6-5
CASSYSGPGESGNTIYF
TGTGCCAGCAGTTACTCGGGTCCCGGGGAGTCTGGAAACACCATATATTTT
>-|TRBJ2-1|TRBD2|TRBV19
CASSLTSGGAVEQFF
TGTGCCAGTAGCCTGACTAGCGGGGGGGCCGTGGAGCAGTTCTTC
>-|TRBJ2-1|-|TRBV5-8
CASSPPGLGVVNYYNEQFF
TGTGCCAGCAGCCCCCCCGGGCTGGGGGTAGTTAATTACTACAATGAGCAGTTCTTC
>-|TRBJ2-2|TRBD2|TRBV11-2
CASSLLVAGVPGELFF
TGTGCCAGCAGCTTACTAGTAGCGGGGGTTCCCGGGGAGCTGTTTTTT
>-|TRBJ2-3|TRBD2|TRBV24-1
CATSGTSGIDTQYF
TGTGCCACGTCCGGGACTAGTGGTATAGATACGCAGTATTTT
>few|TRBJ1-1|TRBD1|TRBV25-1
CASTSPWGRGTEAFF
TGTGCCAGCACCTCCCCCTGGGGCAGGGGGACTGAAGCTTTCTTT
>-|TRBJ1-2|TRBD1|TRBV7-6
CASSLGQGNDGYTF
TGTGCCAGCAGCTTAGGACAGGGGAACGATGGCTACACCTTC
>-|TRBJ2-3|-|TRBV27
CASSKLAGTDTQYF
TGTGCCAGCAGTAAACTAGCTGGCACAGATACGCAGTATTTT
>-|TRBJ2-1|-|TRBV2
CASRGTYGEQFF
TGTGCCAGCAGGGGCACGTATGGTGAGCAGTTCTTC
>-|TRBJ2-1|TRBD1|TRBV11-2
CASTSVGTGLENEQFF
TGTGCCAGCACCTCGGTCGGGACAGGCCTGGAAAATGAGCAGTTCTTC
>-|TRBJ1-2|-|TRBV10-3
CAISGRFGANYGYTF
TGTGCCATCAGCGGGAGGTTTGGGGCTAACTATGGCTACACCTTC
>-|TRBJ2-6|TRBD1|TRBV14
CASSQLRGTGDSGANVLTF
TGTGCCAGCAGCCAATTAAGGGGTACAGGGGACTCTGGGGCCAACGTCCTGACTTTC
>few|TRBJ1-1|-|TRBV7-3
CASSLTSALGNTEAFF
TGTGCCAGCAGCTTAACATCGGCATTGGGGAACACTGAAGCTTTCTTT
>many|TRBJ1-4|TRBD1|TRBV12-3/TRBV12-4
CASSTRQGSSEKLFF
TGTGCCAGCAGTACCCGACAGGGTTCTTCTGAAAAACTGTTTTTT
>-|TRBJ1-2|-|TRBV7-9
CASSLGHRETNYGYTF
TGTGCCAGCAGCTTAGGGCACCGGGAAACTAACTATGGCTACACCTTC
>-|TRBJ1-2|-|TRBV20-1
CSRTLQEPYGYTF
TGCAGTAGGACGCTACAGGAACCCTATGGCTACACCTTC
>few|TRBJ2-7|-|TRBV19
CASSYGSDYEQYF
TGTGCCAGTAGTTACGGTTCGGACTACGAGCAGTACTTC
>-|TRBJ1-4|-|TRBV12-3/TRBV12-4
CASSYRDPVEKLFF
TGTGCCAGCAGCTACCGGGACCCCGTGGAAAAACTGTTTTTT
>-|TRBJ2-1|-|TRBV12-3/TRBV12-4
CASSPGTSREQFF
TGTGCCAGCAGTCCAGGGACGAGTCGTGAGCAGTTCTTC
>-|TRBJ1-1|-|TRBV27
CASRKGVTEAFF
TGTGCCAGCAGGAAGGGGGTCACTGAAGCTTTCTTT